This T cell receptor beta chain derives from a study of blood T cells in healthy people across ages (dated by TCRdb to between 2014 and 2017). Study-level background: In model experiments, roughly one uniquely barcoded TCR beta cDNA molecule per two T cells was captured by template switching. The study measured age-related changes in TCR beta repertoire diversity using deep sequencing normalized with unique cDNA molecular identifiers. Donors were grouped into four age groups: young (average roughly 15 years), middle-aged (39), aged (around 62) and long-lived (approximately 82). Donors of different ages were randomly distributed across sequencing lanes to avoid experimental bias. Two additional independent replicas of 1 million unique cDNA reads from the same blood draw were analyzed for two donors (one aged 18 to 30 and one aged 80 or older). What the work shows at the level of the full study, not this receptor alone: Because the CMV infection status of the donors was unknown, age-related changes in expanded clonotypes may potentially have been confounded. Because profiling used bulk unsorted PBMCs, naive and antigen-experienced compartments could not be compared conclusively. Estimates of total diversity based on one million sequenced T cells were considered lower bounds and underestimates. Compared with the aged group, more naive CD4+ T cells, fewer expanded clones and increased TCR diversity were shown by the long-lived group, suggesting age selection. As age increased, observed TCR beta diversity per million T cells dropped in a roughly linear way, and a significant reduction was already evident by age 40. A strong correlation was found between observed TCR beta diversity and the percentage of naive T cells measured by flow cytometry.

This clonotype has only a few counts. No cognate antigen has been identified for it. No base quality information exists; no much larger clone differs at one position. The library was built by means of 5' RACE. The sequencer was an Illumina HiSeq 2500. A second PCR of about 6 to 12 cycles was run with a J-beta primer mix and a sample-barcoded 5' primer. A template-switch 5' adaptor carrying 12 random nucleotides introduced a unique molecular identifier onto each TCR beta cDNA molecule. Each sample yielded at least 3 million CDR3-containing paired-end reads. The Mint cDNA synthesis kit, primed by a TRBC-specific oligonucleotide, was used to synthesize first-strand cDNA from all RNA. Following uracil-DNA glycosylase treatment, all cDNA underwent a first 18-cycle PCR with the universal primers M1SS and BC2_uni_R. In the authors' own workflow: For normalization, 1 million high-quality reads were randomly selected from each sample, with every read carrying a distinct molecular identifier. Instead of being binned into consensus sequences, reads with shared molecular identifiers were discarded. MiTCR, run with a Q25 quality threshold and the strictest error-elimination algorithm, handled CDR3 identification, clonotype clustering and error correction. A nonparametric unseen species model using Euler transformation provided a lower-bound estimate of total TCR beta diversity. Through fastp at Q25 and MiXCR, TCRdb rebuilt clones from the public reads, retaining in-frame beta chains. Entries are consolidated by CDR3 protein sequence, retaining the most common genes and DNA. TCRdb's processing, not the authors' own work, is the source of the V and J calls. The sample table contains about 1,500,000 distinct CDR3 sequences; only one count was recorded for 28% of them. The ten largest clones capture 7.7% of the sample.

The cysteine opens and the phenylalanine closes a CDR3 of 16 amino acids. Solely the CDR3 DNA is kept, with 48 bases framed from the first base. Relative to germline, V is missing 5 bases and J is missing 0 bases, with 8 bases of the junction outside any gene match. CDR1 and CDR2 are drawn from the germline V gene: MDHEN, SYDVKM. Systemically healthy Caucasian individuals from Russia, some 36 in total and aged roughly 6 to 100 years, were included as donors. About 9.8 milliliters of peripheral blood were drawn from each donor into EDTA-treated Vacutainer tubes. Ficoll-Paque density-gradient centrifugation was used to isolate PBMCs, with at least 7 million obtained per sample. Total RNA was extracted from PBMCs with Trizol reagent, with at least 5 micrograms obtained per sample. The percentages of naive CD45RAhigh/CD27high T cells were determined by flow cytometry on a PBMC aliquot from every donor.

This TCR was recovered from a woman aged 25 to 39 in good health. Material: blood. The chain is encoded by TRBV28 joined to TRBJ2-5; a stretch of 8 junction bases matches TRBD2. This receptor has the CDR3 CASSPGSGAYQETQYF. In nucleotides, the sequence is TGTGCCAGCAGTCCGGGTAGCGGGGCTTACCAAGAGACCCAGTACTTC.